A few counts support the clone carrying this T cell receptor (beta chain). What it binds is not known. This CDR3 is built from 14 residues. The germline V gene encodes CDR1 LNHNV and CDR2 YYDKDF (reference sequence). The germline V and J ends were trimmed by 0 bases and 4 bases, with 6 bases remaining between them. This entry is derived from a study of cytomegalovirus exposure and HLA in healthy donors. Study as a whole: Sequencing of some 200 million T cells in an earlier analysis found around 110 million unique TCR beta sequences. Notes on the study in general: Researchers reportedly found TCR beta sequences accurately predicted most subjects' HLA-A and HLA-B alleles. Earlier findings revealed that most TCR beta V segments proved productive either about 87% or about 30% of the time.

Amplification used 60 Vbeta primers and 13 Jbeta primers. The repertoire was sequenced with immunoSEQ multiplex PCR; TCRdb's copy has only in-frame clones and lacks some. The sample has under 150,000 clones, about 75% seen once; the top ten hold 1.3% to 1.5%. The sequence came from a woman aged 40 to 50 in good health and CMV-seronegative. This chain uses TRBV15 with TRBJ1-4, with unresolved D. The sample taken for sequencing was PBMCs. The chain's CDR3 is CATSRDRINEKLFF. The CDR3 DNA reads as TGTGCCACCAGCAGAGACAGAATTAATGAAAAACTGTTTTTT.